Listed here is a single TCR beta chain. The target antigen is unknown. As the method of synthesis, 5'RACE template switching with UMIs yielded TCR beta cDNA. TCRdb re-called the 5' RACE reads and catalogs CDR3 proteins one per entry, DNA excluded. This repertoire comprises around 470,000 distinct CDR3 sequences; its ten largest clones make up approximately 1.4%. These data originate in a study of T cells expressing NK-cell markers. For the study at large: In the group of eight sequenced donors, seven were HCMV-seropositive and one was seronegative. The study, taken as a whole, reports: NKG2C+ dominant clonotypes from over five donors made up about 1.0-7.5% of CD8+ T cells.

Sequencing input: blood T cells: a sorted CD56 or NKG2C T cell subset, CD4+ or CD8+ T cells, or bulk PBMC T cells (not recorded which). The TCR was taken from a woman aged 50 to 60 in good health.

CDR3 region: CASSLQGQPQHF. The chain combines TRBV5-5 with TRBJ1-5; there is no DNA to check the TCRdb D call of TRBD1. CDR1 is SGHKS and CDR2 is YYEKEE in the germline V gene (reference sequence). The CDR3 has 12 residues.